This entry lists 21 T cell receptor beta chains sequenced from one sample in a study of cytomegalovirus exposure and HLA in healthy donors. With 60 Vbeta and 13 Jbeta primers, the PCR was carried out. Sequencing used immunoSEQ multiplex PCR; TCRdb keeps in-frame clones, though not all of them. This sample carries roughly 200,000 clones, 70% to 75% of them seen once, and the ten largest clones take about 2.9%. Material for sequencing was PBMCs. The receptors were gathered from a male donor in good health and CMV-seronegative.

The chain joins TRBV10-3 to TRBJ1-3; D gene uncertain. Trimming took 9 bases from V and 3 from J, leaving 15 bases between them. Germline V gives CDR1 ENHRY, CDR2 SYGVKD. This CDR3 contains 14 residues. CDR3 in DNA: TGTGCCATTCCCACAGACAAGAATGGAAACACCATATATTTT. This translates into CAIPTDKNGNTIYF.

The V call is TRBV7-8, the J call TRBJ2-5; 10 positions agree with TRBD1. The length of the CDR3 is 16 residues. The trim removed 1 base at V and 7 bases at J, leaving 9 bases unmatched. Per the germline V gene, CDR1 is SGHVS and CDR2 is FQNEAQ. The CDR3 DNA reads as TGTGCCAGCAGCTTAGGGGGGACAGGGGCGATGGGGACCCAGTACTTC. It encodes CASSLGGTGAMGTQYF.

This clone was counted a single time. The rearrangement joins TRBV6-6 to TRBJ2-7; D may be TRBD1 (5 bases). In germline, CDR1 is MNHNY, CDR2 SVGAGI (reference sequence). The CDR3 totals 13 residues. V dropped 8 bases and J dropped 2 bases, with 13 bases sitting between them. As DNA, the CDR3 is TGTGCCAGCGTCAAGTCAGGGACCTACGAGCAGTACTTC. Residues: CASVKSGTYEQYF.

A few counts support this clone. The chain joins TRBV5-1 to TRBJ1-2, with 9 bases identical to TRBD1. V shed 0 bases, J shed 5 bases, and the junction held 5 bases outside the gene matches. From germline, CDR1 is SGHRS and CDR2 YFSETQ. CDR3 length: 15 amino acids. CDR3 coding DNA: TGCGCCAGCAGCTTGGGGACAGGGGTACAATATGGCTACACCTTC. It codes for CASSLGTGVQYGYTF.

This chain joins TRBV5-6 and TRBJ2-1, with 11 nucleotides matching TRBD2. V shed 10 bases and J 0 bases; nucleotides not matched to a gene: 6. Germline CDR1 is SGHDT and CDR2 is YYEEEE. This CDR3 has 15 amino acids. CDR3 nucleotide sequence: TGTGCCTGTCGACTAGCGGGAAGCTCCTACAATGAGCAGTTCTTC. Protein sequence: CACRLAGSSYNEQFF.

In nucleotides, the CDR3 is TGTGCCAGCAGTGAAGCCTTTAATAGTCTCACAGATACGCAGTATTTT. Translating it yields CASSEAFNSLTDTQYF. This chain joins TRBV6-1 and TRBJ2-3, with unresolved D. V was clipped by 0 bases and J by 2 bases, with 12 bases between them. Germline CDR1 and CDR2: MNHNS and SASEGT. This CDR3 contains 16 residues.

This sequence joins TRBV30 and TRBJ1-2, with D tentatively TRBD1 (5 bases). CDR1 GTSNPN and CDR2 SVGIG come from the germline V gene (reference sequence). V shed 5 bases and J shed 4 bases, with 14 bases lying between them. The CDR3 is 13 residues long. The CDR3 region is CAWFGGWGYGYTF. The CDR3 bases are TGTGCCTGGTTCGGGGGTTGGGGCTATGGCTACACCTTC.

This sequence joins TRBV30 and TRBJ2-7; D perhaps matches TRBD1 (6 bases). Germline V lookup: CDR1 GTSNPN, CDR2 SVGIG (reference sequence). Trimming shortened V by 5 bases and J by 3 bases, and 11 bases separated the two germline ends. CDR3 length: 12 residues. The CDR3 DNA reads TGTGCCTGGTCCAAGACAGGCTACGAGCAGTACTTC. Its protein product is CAWSKTGYEQYF.

This clone was seen a few times. The genes are TRBV9 and TRBJ2-3; 10 bases line up with TRBD2. CDR1 SGDLS and CDR2 YYNGEE come from the germline V gene. The CDR3 consists of 16 residues. Losses at the gene ends were 0 bases for V and 4 bases for J; bases not matched to a gene: 5. In DNA, the CDR3 is TGTGCCAGCAGCGTAGGAGTAGCGGGGGGTTCAGATACGCAGTATTTT. This gives the protein CASSVGVAGGSDTQYF. Based on the CDR3 plus reference TRBV9 and TRBJ2-3, the full variable domain is DSGVTQTPKHLITATGQRVTLRCSPRSGDLSVYWYQQSLDQGLQFLIQYYNGEERAKGNILERFSAQQFPDLHSELNLSSLELGDSALYFCASSVGVAGGSDTQYFGPGTRLTVL.

This chain links TRBV6-5 with TRBJ2-1; TRBD2 matches at 9 bases. With V trimmed by 2 bases and J by 7 bases, 9 bases remained unmatched. Germline CDR1 is MNHEY and CDR2 is SVGAGI. The length of the CDR3 is 16 residues. CDR3 nucleotide sequence: TGTGCCAGCAGTTACCCCGGTAGCGGGGGCCCTAATGAGCAGTTCTTC. It specifies CASSYPGSGGPNEQFF.

This clone was observed a handful of times. V is TRBV6-1 and J is TRBJ1-1; no firm D call. The ends were cut back, 4 bases at V and 1 base at J, with 13 bases in the middle. The CDR3 has 15 amino acids. Per germline, CDR1 MNHNS and CDR2 SASEGT. In nucleotides, the CDR3 is TGTGCCAGCAGTGTGGTAGCCACCTCGAACACTGAAGCTTTCTTT. It translates to CASSVVATSNTEAFF.

The chain links TRBV11-3 to TRBJ2-3; TRBD1 matches 9 bases. Per germline, CDR1 SGHNT and CDR2 YENEEA. The ends lost 2 bases at V and 6 bases at J; junction bases unmatched: 9. There are 16 residues in the CDR3. The CDR3 region has the DNA TGTGCCAGCAGCTTATCGACAGGGGGTGACCCGGATACGCAGTATTTT. As protein: CASSLSTGGDPDTQYF.

This clone was observed a handful of times. The chain uses TRBV7-8 and TRBJ2-1, with 10 bases matching TRBD2. The CDR3 contains 14 residues. CDR1 and CDR2 from the germline V gene are SGHVS and FQNEAQ. The J segment lost 6 bases and the V segment lost 5 bases, leaving 4 bases of the junction unmatched. DNA of the CDR3: TGTGCCAGCAGCGGTAGCGGGAGGCGCAATGAGCAGTTCTTC. Protein sequence: CASSGSGRRNEQFF.

This clone occurred a few times. The chain couples TRBV6-5 to TRBJ2-5, with D tentatively TRBD1 (6 bases). Trimming removed 4 bases from V and 5 bases from J, with 11 bases in between. This CDR3 spans 13 amino acids. CDR1 is MNHEY, CDR2 SVGAGI, per germline. CDR3 loop: CASSFSGVETQYF. DNA of the CDR3: TGTGCCAGCAGTTTTTCAGGGGTGGAGACCCAGTACTTC.

V gene TRBV7-3 combines with J gene TRBJ2-6, with D possibly TRBD1 on 5 matching bases. V lost 1 base, J lost 2 bases, and 18 bases lay in between. In germline, CDR1 is SGHTA, CDR2 FQGTGA. This CDR3 comprises 19 residues. In DNA, the CDR3 is TGTGCCAGCAGCTTAAAGGGCGGCAGGGCCACCACTGGGGCCAACGTCCTGACTTTC. Its protein is CASSLKGGRATTGANVLTF.

J is TRBJ1-5 and V is TRBV6-5; the match to TRBD1 covers 8 bases. After removal of 5 bases from V and 7 bases from J, the junction contained 10 bases not matched to a gene. There are 15 residues in the CDR3. Germline CDR1 and CDR2: MNHEY and SVGAGI. The CDR3 DNA is TGTGCCAGCAGTAAATACAGGGGGAGGGGGCAGCCCCAGCATTTT. Its protein is CASSKYRGRGQPQHF.

This clone was recorded a few times. This sequence joins TRBV10-2 and TRBJ2-7; 8 bases match TRBD2. Germline trimming cut 3 bases from V and 3 bases from J; bases unmatched to any gene: 4. The CDR3 loop spans 14 amino acids. Germline CDR1 is WSHSY and CDR2 is SAAADI. The DNA for the CDR3 is TGCGCCAGCAGTGAACGGGGGGGTTACTACGAGCAGTACTTC. Its translation: CASSERGGYYEQYF.

The chain combines TRBV5-1 with TRBJ2-1; 13 bases match TRBD2. Trimming removed 1 base from V and 7 bases from J; junction bases left unmatched: 5. The CDR3 is 16 amino acids. Looked up from germline, CDR1 is SGHRS and CDR2 is YFSETQ. DNA for the CDR3: TGCGCCAGCAGCTTGTCGGGACTAGCGGGATGGAATGAGCAGTTCTTC. Protein sequence: CASSLSGLAGWNEQFF.

This clone came up once. This chain uses TRBV7-2 with TRBJ2-3; the D gene is possibly TRBD2 (7 bases). The CDR3 contains 15 residues. The ends were cut back, 5 bases at V and 2 bases at J, with 14 bases in the middle. Germline V gene sequence: CDR1 SGHTA, CDR2 FQGNSA. The CDR3 DNA reads TGTGCCAGCAGCCCGGGGAGGGGGGTCACAGATACGCAGTATTTT. Translating it yields CASSPGRGVTDTQYF.

This rearrangement joins TRBV25-1 to TRBJ2-7; 8 bases fit TRBD1. In germline, CDR1 is MGHDK, CDR2 SYGVNS. V shed 6 bases, J shed 2 bases, and the junction held 6 bases outside the gene matches. The CDR3 sequence is 14 residues long. The CDR3 loop reads CASRDPTGAYEQYF. The CDR3 DNA is TGTGCCAGCAGGGACCCGACAGGGGCCTACGAGCAGTACTTC.

The CDR3 nucleotides are TGTGCCAGCAGTCTACAGGGGGCTAGTCAGCCCCAGCATTTT. This sequence encodes CASSLQGASQPQHF. The chain joins TRBV6-1 to TRBJ1-5; 9 bases are a match to TRBD1. The V and J ends lost 5 bases and 6 bases, in that order; junction bases with no gene match: 5. The CDR3 is 14 amino acids. Germline CDR1 and CDR2: MNHNS and SASEGT.